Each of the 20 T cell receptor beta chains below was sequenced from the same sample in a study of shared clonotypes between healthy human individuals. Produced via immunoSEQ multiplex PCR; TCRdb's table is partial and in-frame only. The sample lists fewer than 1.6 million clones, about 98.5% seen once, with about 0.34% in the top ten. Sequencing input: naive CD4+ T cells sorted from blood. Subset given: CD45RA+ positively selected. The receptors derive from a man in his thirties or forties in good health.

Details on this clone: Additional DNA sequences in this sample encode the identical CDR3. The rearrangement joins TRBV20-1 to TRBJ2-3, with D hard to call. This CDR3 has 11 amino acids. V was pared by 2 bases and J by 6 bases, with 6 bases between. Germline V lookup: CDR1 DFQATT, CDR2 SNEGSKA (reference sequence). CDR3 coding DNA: TGCAGTGCTAGAACCGGGGATACGCAGTATTTT. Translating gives CSARTGDTQYF.

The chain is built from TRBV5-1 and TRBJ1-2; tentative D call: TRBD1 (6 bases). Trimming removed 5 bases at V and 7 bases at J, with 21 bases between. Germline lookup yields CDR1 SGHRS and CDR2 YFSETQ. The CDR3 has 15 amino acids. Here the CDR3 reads CASSSATRGHSGYTF. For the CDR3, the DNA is TGCGCCAGCAGTTCCGCGACGCGGGGGCATAGTGGCTACACCTTC.

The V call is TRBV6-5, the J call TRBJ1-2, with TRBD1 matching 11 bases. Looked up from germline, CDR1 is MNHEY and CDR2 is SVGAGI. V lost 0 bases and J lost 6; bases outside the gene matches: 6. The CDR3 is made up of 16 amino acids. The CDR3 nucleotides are TGTGCCAGCAGTTACTCGAGAGGACAGGGGGCTGATGGCTACACCTTC. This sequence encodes CASSYSRGQGADGYTF.

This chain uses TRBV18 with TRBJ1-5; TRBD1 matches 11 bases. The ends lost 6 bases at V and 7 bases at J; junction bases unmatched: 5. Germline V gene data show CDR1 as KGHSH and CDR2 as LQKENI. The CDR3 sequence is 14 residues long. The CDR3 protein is CASSWTGGEQPQHF. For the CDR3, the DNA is TGTGCCAGCTCCTGGACAGGGGGCGAACAGCCCCAGCATTTT.

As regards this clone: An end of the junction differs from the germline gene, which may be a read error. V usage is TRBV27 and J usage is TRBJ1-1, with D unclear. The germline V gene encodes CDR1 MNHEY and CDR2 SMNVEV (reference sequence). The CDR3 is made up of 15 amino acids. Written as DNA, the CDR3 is TGTGCCAGCAGTCTATCCCCAGTCATGAACACTGAAGCTTTCTTT. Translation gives CASSLSPVMNTEAFF.

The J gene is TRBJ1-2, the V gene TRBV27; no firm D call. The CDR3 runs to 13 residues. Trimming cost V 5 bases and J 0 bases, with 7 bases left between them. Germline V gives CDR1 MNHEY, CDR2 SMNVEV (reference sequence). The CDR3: CASSPVANYGYTF. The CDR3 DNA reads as TGTGCCAGCAGTCCAGTGGCTAACTATGGCTACACCTTC.

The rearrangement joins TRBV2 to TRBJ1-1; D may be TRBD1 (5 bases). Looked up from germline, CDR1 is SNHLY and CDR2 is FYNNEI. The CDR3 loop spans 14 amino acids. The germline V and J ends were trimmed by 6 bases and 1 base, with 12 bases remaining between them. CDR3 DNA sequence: TGTGCCAGCAGGATTAAGAGGGGGAACACTGAAGCTTTCTTT. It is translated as CASRIKRGNTEAFF.

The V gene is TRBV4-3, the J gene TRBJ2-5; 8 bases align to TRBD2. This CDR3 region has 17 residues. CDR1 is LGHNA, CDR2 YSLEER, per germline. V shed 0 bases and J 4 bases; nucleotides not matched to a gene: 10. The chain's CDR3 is CASSQDFGGRPLETQYF. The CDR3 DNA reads TGCGCCAGCAGCCAAGATTTTGGCGGGAGGCCGTTAGAGACCCAGTACTTC.

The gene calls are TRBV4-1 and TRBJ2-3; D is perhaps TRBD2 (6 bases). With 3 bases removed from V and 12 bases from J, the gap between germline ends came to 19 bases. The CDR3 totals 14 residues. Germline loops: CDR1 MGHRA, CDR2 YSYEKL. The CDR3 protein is CASSQTRGTVNQYF. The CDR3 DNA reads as TGCGCCAGCAGCCAGACCCGGGGGACGGTCAATCAGTATTTT.

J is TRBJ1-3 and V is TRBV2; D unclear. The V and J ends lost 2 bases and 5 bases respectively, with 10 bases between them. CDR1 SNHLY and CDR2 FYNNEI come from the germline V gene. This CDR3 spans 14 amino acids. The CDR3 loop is CASSERQARNTIYF. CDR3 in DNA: TGTGCCAGCAGTGAAAGGCAAGCTAGAAACACCATATATTTT.

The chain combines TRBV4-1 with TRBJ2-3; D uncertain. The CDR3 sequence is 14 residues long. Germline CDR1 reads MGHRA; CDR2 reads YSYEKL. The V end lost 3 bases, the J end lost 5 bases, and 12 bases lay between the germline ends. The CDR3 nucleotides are TGCGCCAGCAGCCACCCAAACGCCAGAGATACGCAGTATTTT. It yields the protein CASSHPNARDTQYF.

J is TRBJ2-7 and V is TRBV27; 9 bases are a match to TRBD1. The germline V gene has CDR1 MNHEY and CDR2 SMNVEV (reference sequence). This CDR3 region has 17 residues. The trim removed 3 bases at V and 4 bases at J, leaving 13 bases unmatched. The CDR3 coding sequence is TGTGCCAGCAGTTTCGGGGGCCCGGACAGGGGATGGTACGAGCAGTACTTC. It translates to CASSFGGPDRGWYEQYF.

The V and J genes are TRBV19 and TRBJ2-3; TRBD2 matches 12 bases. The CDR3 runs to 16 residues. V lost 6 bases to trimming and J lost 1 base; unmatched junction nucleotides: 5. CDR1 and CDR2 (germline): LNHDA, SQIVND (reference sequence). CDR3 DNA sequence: TGTGCCAGTAGCGACGGGACTAGCGGGCGCACAGATACGCAGTATTTT. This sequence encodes CASSDGTSGRTDTQYF.

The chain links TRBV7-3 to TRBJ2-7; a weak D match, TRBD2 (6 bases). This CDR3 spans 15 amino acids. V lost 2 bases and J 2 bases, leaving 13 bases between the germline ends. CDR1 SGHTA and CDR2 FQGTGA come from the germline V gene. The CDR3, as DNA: TGTGCCAGCAGCTTAGTTGGGACTGATCCCTACGAGCAGTACTTC. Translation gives CASSLVGTDPYEQYF.

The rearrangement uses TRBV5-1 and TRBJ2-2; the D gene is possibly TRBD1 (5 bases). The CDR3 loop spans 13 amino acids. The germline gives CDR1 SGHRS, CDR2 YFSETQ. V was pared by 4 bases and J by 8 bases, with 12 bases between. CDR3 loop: CASSPQGFGELFF. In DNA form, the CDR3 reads TGCGCCAGCAGCCCCCAGGGTTTTGGGGAGCTGTTTTTT.

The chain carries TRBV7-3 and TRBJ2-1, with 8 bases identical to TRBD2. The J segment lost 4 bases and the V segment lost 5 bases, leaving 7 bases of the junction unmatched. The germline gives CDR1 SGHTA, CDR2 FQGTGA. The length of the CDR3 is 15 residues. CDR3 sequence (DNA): TGTGCCAGCAGCCCTCCGGGGGGGGCATACAATGAGCAGTTCTTC. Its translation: CASSPPGGAYNEQFF. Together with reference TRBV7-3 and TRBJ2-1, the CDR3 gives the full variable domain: GAGVSQTPSNKVTEKGKYVELRCDPISGHTALYWYRQSLGQGPEFLIYFQGTGAADDSGLPNDRFFAVRPEGSVSTLKIQRTERGDSAVYLCASSPPGGAYNEQFFGPGTRLTVL.

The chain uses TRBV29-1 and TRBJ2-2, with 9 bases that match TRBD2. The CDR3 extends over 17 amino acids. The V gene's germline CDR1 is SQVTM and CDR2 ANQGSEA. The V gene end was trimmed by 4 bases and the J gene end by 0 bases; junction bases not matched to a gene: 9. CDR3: CSVGRAGGPANTGELFF. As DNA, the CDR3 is TGCAGCGTTGGTAGAGCGGGAGGACCCGCGAACACCGGGGAGCTGTTTTTT.

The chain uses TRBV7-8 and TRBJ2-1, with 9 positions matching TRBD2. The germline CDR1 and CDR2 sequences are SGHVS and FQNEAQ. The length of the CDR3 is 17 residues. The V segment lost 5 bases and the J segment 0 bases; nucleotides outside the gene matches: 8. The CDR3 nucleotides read TGTGCCAGCAGCGTACACCTAGCGGGGAGCTCCTACAATGAGCAGTTCTTC. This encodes CASSVHLAGSSYNEQFF. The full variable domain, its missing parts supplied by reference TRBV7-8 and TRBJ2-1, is GAGVSQSPRYKVAKRGQDVALRCDPISGHVSLFWYQQALGQGPEFLTYFQNEAQLDKSGLPSDRFFAERPEGSVSTLKIQRTQQEDSAVYLCASSVHLAGSSYNEQFFGPGTRLTVL.

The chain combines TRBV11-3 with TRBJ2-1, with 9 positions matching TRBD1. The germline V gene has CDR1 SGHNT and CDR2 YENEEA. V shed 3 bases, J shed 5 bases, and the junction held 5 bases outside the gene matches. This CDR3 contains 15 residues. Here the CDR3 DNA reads TGTGCCAGCAGCTTTGGACAGGGGTCGAACAATGAGCAGTTCTTC. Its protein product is CASSFGQGSNNEQFF.

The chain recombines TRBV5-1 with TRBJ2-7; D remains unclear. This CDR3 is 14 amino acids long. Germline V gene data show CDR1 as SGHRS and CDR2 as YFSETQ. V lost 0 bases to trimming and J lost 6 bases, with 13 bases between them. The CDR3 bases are TGCGCCAGCAGCTTGGCCCTATCTAGAATCGAGCAGTACTTC. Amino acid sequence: CASSLALSRIEQYF.